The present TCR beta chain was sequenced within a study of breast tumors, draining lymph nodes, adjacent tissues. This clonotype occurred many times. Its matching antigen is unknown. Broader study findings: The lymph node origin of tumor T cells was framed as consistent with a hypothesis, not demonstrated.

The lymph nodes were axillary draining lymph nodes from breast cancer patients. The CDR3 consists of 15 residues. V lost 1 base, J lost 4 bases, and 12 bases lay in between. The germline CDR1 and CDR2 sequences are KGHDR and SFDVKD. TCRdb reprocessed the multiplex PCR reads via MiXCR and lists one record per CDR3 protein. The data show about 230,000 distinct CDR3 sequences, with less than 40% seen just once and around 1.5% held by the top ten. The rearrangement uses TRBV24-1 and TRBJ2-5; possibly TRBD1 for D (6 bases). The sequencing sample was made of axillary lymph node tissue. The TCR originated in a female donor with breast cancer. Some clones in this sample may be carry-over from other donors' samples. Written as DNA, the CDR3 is TGTGCCACCAGTGATTTCGCAGGGGATACAGAGACCCAGTACTTC. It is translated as CATSDFAGDTETQYF.